These 26 T cell receptor beta chains were all obtained from the same sample, sequenced in a study of blood T cells in healthy people across ages. It was with a sample-barcoded 5' primer and a J-beta primer mix that a second PCR of roughly 7 to 12 cycles was run. TCRdb redid the calling of the 5' RACE reads with MiXCR, one entry per CDR3 protein. This table has about 1.5 million distinct CDR3 sequences, 40% to 45% appearing once. Sequencing input: blood. The receptors derive from a woman under 30 in good health.

This clonotype occurred a few times. This chain connects TRBV4-3 to TRBJ2-1; 11 nucleotides match TRBD2. The end of the DNA fits TRBJ2-7 better, so the J call may be wrong. Germline V gene data show CDR1 as LGHNA and CDR2 as YSLEER. This CDR3 contains 16 residues. The CDR3 nucleotides are TGCGCCAGCAGCCAATCCTTAGCGGGGGGGTACAATGAGCAGTACTTC. Translating it yields CASSQSLAGGYNEQYF.

This clonotype was detected once. The V gene is TRBV19, the J gene TRBJ2-1, with 7 nucleotides matching TRBD2. Matching the DNA end better, TRBJ2-7 makes the J call doubtful. Germline CDR1 is LNHDA and CDR2 is SQIVND (reference sequence). The CDR3 is made up of 15 amino acids. CDR3 sequence: CASSRGGSSYNEQYF. The CDR3 nucleotides read TGTGCCAGTAGTCGTGGCGGGAGCTCCTACAATGAGCAGTACTTC.

This clonotype showed up just a few times. The V call is TRBV29-1, the J call TRBJ1-2, with 10 bases identical to TRBD1. Trimming at V came to 6 bases and at J to 4 bases, leaving 11 bases not matched to a gene. Germline values: CDR1 SQVTM, CDR2 ANQGSEA. The CDR3 spans 15 residues. The CDR3 spells CSVPGQGYLSYGYTF. The CDR3 bases are TGCAGCGTGCCGGGACAGGGGTATTTGAGCTATGGCTACACCTTC.

The CDR3 loop reads CAISADTTNEKLFF. In nucleotides, the CDR3 is TGTGCCATCAGTGCGGACACAACTAATGAAAAACTGTTTTTT. The chain recombines TRBV10-3 with TRBJ1-4, with D tentatively TRBD1 (5 bases). V dropped 4 bases and J dropped 0 bases, with 6 bases sitting between them. Germline CDR1 is ENHRY and CDR2 is SYGVKD. This CDR3 is built from 14 residues.

The J gene is TRBJ2-7, the V gene TRBV10-3; 7 nucleotides line up with TRBD1. Germline V gene data show CDR1 as ENHRY and CDR2 as SYGVKD. Trimming removed 8 bases from V and 3 bases from J; junction bases left unmatched: 13. This CDR3 has 15 residues. The CDR3 DNA reads as TGTGCCATCTCAGGAGGTGGGGACAGAAACTACGAGCAGTACTTC. Its translation is CAISGGGDRNYEQYF.

This clonotype was picked up a small number of times. The CDR3 DNA sequence: TGTGCCTGGAGTTCCGCAGAGACCCAGTACTTC. It specifies CAWSSAETQYF. This chain links TRBV30 with TRBJ2-5; D call uncertain. The CDR3 runs to 11 residues. CDR1 and CDR2 from the germline V gene are GTSNPN and SVGIG (reference sequence). V was pared by 2 bases and J by 4 bases, with 5 bases between.

The chain employs TRBV20-1 and TRBJ1-1; D unclear. Germline V gene lookup returns CDR1 DFQATT and CDR2 SNEGSKA (reference sequence). Trimming removed 0 bases from V and 1 base from J, with 9 bases in between. The CDR3 is 14 amino acids. The CDR3 DNA is TGCAGTGCTAGAGATCTCCCAGGGAACACTGAAGCTTTCTTT. It encodes CSARDLPGNTEAFF.

The gene calls are TRBV20-1 and TRBJ1-2; D gene unclear. V was trimmed by 0 bases and J by 5 bases, leaving 16 bases between them. CDR3 length equals 15 residues. CDR1 is DFQATT, CDR2 SNEGSKA, per germline (reference sequence). CDR3 sequence: CSARDHLVQAYGYTF. In nucleotides, the CDR3 is TGCAGTGCTAGAGACCACCTAGTCCAAGCATATGGCTACACCTTC.

This chain connects TRBV7-3 to TRBJ2-3; no reliable D call. Trimming pared 1 base from V and 5 bases from J, leaving 13 bases between. CDR3 length equals 15 residues. CDR1 is SGHTA and CDR2 is FQGTGA in the germline V gene. The chain's CDR3 is CASSLSPTTGDTQYF. For the CDR3, the DNA is TGTGCCAGCAGCTTAAGCCCTACGACTGGAGATACGCAGTATTTT.

This chain links TRBV10-3 with TRBJ2-3; D is unclear. The germline CDR1 and CDR2 sequences are ENHRY and SYGVKD. The length of the CDR3 is 16 residues. V lost 0 bases and J 1 base, leaving 11 bases between the germline ends. DNA of the CDR3: TGTGCCATCAGTGAGTCACTACTTACTGGCACAGATACGCAGTATTTT. Protein sequence: CAISESLLTGTDTQYF.

The chain has TRBV20-1 and TRBJ2-1; D may match TRBD1 or TRBD2 (5 bases each). With 5 bases removed from V and 0 bases from J, the gap between germline ends came to 17 bases. Per germline, CDR1 DFQATT and CDR2 SNEGSKA (reference sequence). The CDR3 sequence is 16 residues long. The CDR3 nucleotides are TGCAGTGCTCCCCTGGGACGGGATAGCTCCTACAATGAGCAGTTCTTC. It is translated as CSAPLGRDSSYNEQFF.

In the case of this clonotype: A junction boundary mismatches the germline segment, possibly from a read error. V usage is TRBV5-1 and J usage is TRBJ2-1; 12 bases match TRBD2. CDR3 length equals 15 residues. Germline loops: CDR1 SGHRS, CDR2 YFSETQ. CDR3 amino acids: CAGSLLAGGDEEQFF. The CDR3 DNA sequence: TGCGCCGGCAGCCTTCTAGCGGGAGGGGACGAGGAGCAGTTCTTC.

This clonotype was detected only a few times. J is TRBJ2-1 and V is TRBV6-6; possibly TRBD2 for D (6 bases). The germline V gene encodes CDR1 MNHNY and CDR2 SVGAGI (reference sequence). The CDR3 has 13 residues. V was clipped by 7 bases and J by 8 bases, with 15 bases between them. This chain's CDR3 is CASMRRASDEQFF. The CDR3 region has the DNA TGTGCCAGCATGCGGAGGGCCTCGGATGAGCAGTTCTTC.

This clonotype appeared a few times. This chain uses TRBV4-1 with TRBJ1-1; D not resolved. CDR3 length: 14 residues. The germline V gene has CDR1 MGHRA and CDR2 YSYEKL. Trimming removed 0 bases at V and 3 bases at J, with 8 bases between. The DNA for the CDR3 is TGCGCCAGCAGCCAAGAAGGGAGTTACACTGAAGCTTTCTTT. This sequence encodes CASSQEGSYTEAFF.

The rearrangement links TRBV7-2 to TRBJ2-5, with D possibly being TRBD1 (5 bases). CDR1 and CDR2 from the germline V gene are SGHTA and FQGNSA. V dropped 2 bases and J dropped 5 bases, with 15 bases sitting between them. The CDR3 loop spans 15 amino acids. The CDR3 is CASSLPRAAGETQYF. The DNA of the CDR3 is TGTGCCAGCAGCTTACCCCGAGCCGCAGGGGAGACCCAGTACTTC.

Concerning this clonotype: A much bigger clone sits one base away, suggesting this may be a read error. This rearrangement joins TRBV9 to TRBJ2-1; 7 bases agree with TRBD2. The CDR3 has 14 amino acids. Per the germline V gene, CDR1 is SGDLS and CDR2 is YYNGEE. CDR3 sequence: CASSPSSGYDEQFF. The DNA for the CDR3 is TGTGCCAGCAGTCCTTCTAGCGGCTACGATGAGCAGTTCTTC.

This clonotype was detected only a few times. This CDR3 reads CSATIRQNSPLHF. In DNA, the CDR3 is TGCAGTGCTACAATCCGACAGAATTCACCCCTCCACTTT. The J gene is TRBJ1-6, the V gene TRBV20-1; possibly TRBD1 for D (5 bases). Germline V gene lookup returns CDR1 DFQATT and CDR2 SNEGSKA (reference sequence). CDR3 length: 13 amino acids. The V end lost 4 bases, the J end lost 7 bases, and 11 bases lay between the germline ends.

This clonotype was observed a handful of times. The chain employs TRBV5-6 and TRBJ1-5; D is unresolved. The CDR3 consists of 17 residues. With 2 bases removed from V and 0 bases from J, the gap between germline ends came to 15 bases. Germline V lookup: CDR1 SGHDT, CDR2 YYEEEE. CDR3 DNA sequence: TGTGCCAGCAGCTTAAAGGCAGCCTTTTATAGCAATCAGCCCCAGCATTTT. Its protein product is CASSLKAAFYSNQPQHF.

The V gene is TRBV6-6, the J gene TRBJ2-4; 10 positions match TRBD1. The DNA end is a closer match to TRBJ2-7, so the J assignment may be wrong. The CDR3 is 16 residues long. Germline lookup yields CDR1 MNHNY and CDR2 SVGAGI (reference sequence). DNA of the CDR3: TGTGCCAGCAGTTACCTCGACAGGGGGCAGGCCCACGAGCAGTACTTC. It yields the protein CASSYLDRGQAHEQYF.

The rearrangement joins TRBV7-6 to TRBJ2-1; TRBD2 matches 11 bases. Looked up from germline, CDR1 is SGHVS and CDR2 is FNYEAQ. The length of the CDR3 is 14 residues. V shed 5 bases, J shed 8 bases, and the junction held 5 bases outside the gene matches. This chain's CDR3 is CASSLLGLADEQFF. CDR3 DNA sequence: TGTGCCAGCAGCCTCCTGGGACTAGCGGATGAGCAGTTCTTC.

The V call is TRBV7-8, the J call TRBJ1-4; D gene ambiguous. The germline V gene encodes CDR1 SGHVS and CDR2 FQNEAQ. This CDR3 has 14 residues. The V end lost 5 bases, the J end lost 7 bases, and 14 bases lay between the germline ends. The CDR3 bases are TGTGCCAGCAGCCCCGGACGGAGTAGTGAAAAACTGTTTTTT. Protein sequence: CASSPGRSSEKLFF.

This clonotype appeared a few times. The chain couples TRBV29-1 to TRBJ1-1; tentative D call: TRBD1 (6 bases). With 1 base removed from V and 1 base from J, the gap between germline ends came to 7 bases. This CDR3 contains 13 residues. Per germline, CDR1 SQVTM and CDR2 ANQGSEA. The CDR3 DNA sequence: TGCAGCGTTGAAGGGACAGCGAACACTGAAGCTTTCTTT. This translates into CSVEGTANTEAFF.

This clonotype appeared a few times. The chain has TRBV11-1 and TRBJ2-7; possible D gene TRBD2, 5 bases. V lost 1 base and J 2 bases, leaving 15 bases between the germline ends. The CDR3 is 16 residues long. The germline CDR1 and CDR2 sequences are SGHAT and FQDESV (reference sequence). In DNA, the CDR3 is TGTGCCAGCAGCTTAGGGCCACGGGCGGGTCCCTACGAGCAGTACTTC. This codes for CASSLGPRAGPYEQYF.

This clonotype has a single count. Here the CDR3 DNA reads TGTGCCAGCAGTTTCATCGGGGTGGTTGGCTACACCTTC. This gives the protein CASSFIGVVGYTF. The chain links TRBV28 to TRBJ1-2; D is unclear. Trimming stripped 3 bases from V and 7 bases from J, with 12 bases between. CDR1 MDHEN and CDR2 SYDVKM come from the germline V gene. The length of the CDR3 is 13 residues.

The rearrangement uses TRBV25-1 and TRBJ2-6; D unclear. From germline, CDR1 is MGHDK and CDR2 SYGVNS. This CDR3 is 16 amino acids long. The germline V and J ends were trimmed by 2 bases and 4 bases, with 12 bases remaining between them. In nucleotides, the CDR3 is TGTGCCAGCAGTGAAAAAACAGCCCTGGGGGCCAACGTCCTGACTTTC. It yields the protein CASSEKTALGANVLTF.

This chain connects TRBV20-1 to TRBJ2-5; tentative D call: TRBD1 (7 bases). Trimming removed 3 bases at V and 0 bases at J, with 11 bases between. The CDR3 is made up of 14 amino acids. The germline CDR1 and CDR2 sequences are DFQATT and SNEGSKA (reference sequence). The CDR3 bases are TGCAGTGCTAGCCCAGGGGGGTACCAAGAGACCCAGTACTTC. Protein sequence: CSASPGGYQETQYF.